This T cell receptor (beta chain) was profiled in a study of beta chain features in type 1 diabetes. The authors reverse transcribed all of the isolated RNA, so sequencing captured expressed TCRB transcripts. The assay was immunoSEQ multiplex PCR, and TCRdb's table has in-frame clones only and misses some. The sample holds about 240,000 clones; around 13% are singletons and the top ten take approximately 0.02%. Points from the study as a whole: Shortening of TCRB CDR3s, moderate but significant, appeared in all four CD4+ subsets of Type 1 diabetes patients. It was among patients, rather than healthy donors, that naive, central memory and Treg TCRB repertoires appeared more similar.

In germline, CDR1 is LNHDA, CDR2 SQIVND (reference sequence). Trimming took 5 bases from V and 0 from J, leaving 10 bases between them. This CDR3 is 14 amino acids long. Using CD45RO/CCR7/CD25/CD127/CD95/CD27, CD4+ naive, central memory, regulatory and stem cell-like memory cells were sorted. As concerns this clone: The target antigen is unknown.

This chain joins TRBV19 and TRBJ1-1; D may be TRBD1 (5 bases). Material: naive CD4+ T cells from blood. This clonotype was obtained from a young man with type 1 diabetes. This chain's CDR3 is CASSRTPMNTEAFF. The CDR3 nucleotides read TGTGCCAGTAGTCGGACACCCATGAACACTGAAGCTTTCTTT.